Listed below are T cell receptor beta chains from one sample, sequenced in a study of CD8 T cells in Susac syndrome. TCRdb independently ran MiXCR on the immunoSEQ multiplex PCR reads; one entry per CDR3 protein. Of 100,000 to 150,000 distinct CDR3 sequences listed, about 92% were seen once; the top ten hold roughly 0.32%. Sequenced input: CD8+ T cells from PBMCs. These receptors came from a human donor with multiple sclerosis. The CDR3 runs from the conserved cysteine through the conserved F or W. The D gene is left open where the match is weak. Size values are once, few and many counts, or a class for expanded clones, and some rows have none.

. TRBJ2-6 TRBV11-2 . TGTGCCAGCAGCTTAAATTGGGCTGGGGCCAACGTCCTGACTTTC CASSLNWAGANVLTF
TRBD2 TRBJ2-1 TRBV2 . TGTGCCAGACGCTTATCGGGGGGTGAGCAGTTCTTC CARRLSGGEQFF
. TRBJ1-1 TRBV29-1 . TGCAGCGTTGAAGAAGGAGCCCACACTGAAGCTTTCTTT CSVEEGAHTEAFF
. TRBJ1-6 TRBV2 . TGTGCCAGCAGTGAAGGAGAAAGCTCCTATAATTCACCCCTCCACTTT CASSEGESSYNSPLHF
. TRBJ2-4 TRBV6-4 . TGTGCCAGCAGTGACGGGTACCTTCAGTACTTC CASSDGYLQYF
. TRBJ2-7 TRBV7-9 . TGTGCCAGCAGCTTCGTACCGGACGAGCAGTACTTC CASSFVPDEQYF
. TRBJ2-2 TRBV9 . TGTGCCAGCAGCGAGGCCCCCGGGGAGCTGTTTTTT CASSEAPGELFF
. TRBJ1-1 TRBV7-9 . TGTGCCAGCAGCTTATTGTTTTGGCCGGGGAAGGGAGCTTTCTTT CASSLLFWPGKGAFF
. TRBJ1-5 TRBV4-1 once TGCGCCAGCAGCCAAATACAGGGTAGCAGGCAGCCCCAGCATTTT CASSQIQGSRQPQHF
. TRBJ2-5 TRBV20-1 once TGCAGTGCTAAGGCGGAGGCCGGGGCCCAGTACTTC CSAKAEAGAQYF
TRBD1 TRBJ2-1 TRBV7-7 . TGTGCTAGCAGCGCGGGACAGGGCTACAATGAGCAGTTCTTC CASSAGQGYNEQFF
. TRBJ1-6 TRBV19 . TGTGCCAGTAGTCCCCGGGGCAGGGGCGAATCACCCCTCCACTTT CASSPRGRGESPLHF
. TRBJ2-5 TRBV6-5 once TGTGCCAGCAGTTACTATTGGGGGGCCAGTGAGACCCAGTACTTC CASSYYWGASETQYF
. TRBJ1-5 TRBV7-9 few TGTGCCAGCAGCTTAGCTCACAATCAGCCCCAGCATTTT CASSLAHNQPQHF
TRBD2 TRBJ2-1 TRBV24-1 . TGTGCCACCAGTGAGTTAGCGGGAGGTCGGGACAATGAGCAGTTCTTC CATSELAGGRDNEQFF
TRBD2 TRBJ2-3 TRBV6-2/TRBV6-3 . TGTGCCAGCAGTCCCTTAGCGGGAGTGCTAGATACGCAGTATTTT CASSPLAGVLDTQYF
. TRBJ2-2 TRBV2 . TGTGCCAGCAGTGAAGATGCATTTGAGTACGGGGAGCTGTTTTTT CASSEDAFEYGELFF
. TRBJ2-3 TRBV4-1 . TGCGCCAGCAGCCAAGATACCGGCTCAGATACGCAGTATTTT CASSQDTGSDTQYF
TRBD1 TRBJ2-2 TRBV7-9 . TGTGCCAGCAGTCACGGGACAGGGGCCACCGGGGAGCTGTTTTTT CASSHGTGATGELFF
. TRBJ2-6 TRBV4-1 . TGCGCCAGCAGCCCCCAGCCTTACTCTGGGGCCAACGTCCTGACTTTC CASSPQPYSGANVLTF
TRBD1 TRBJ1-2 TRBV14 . TGTGCCAGCAGCCAAGTCATTCGTCCTCAGGGGGAAGTCTATGGCTACACCTTC CASSQVIRPQGEVYGYTF
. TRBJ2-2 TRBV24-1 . TGTGCCACCAGTGATCCGTTACGAAGCGCCGGGGAGCTGTTTTTT CATSDPLRSAGELFF
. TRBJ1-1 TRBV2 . TGTGCCAGCAGTGCAGGGGCCAACACTGAAGCTTTCTTT CASSAGANTEAFF
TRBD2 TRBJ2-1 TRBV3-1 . TGTGCCAGCAGCCAACGGACTAGCGGGGGGGCCAATGAGCAGTTCTTC CASSQRTSGGANEQFF
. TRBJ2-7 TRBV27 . TGTGCCAGCAGTTACAGGGCTGGGTACGAGCAGTACTTC CASSYRAGYEQYF
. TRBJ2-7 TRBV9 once TGTGCCAGCAGCGTAGACTATAGGAGATTCTACGAGCAGTACTTC CASSVDYRRFYEQYF
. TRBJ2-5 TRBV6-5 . TGTGCCAGCAGTTACGGGTCGACAAGTAGGGAGACCCAGTACTTC CASSYGSTSRETQYF
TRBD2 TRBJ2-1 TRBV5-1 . TGCGCCAGCAGCCAATCTTTAGGGACTAGCAATGAGCAGTTCTTC CASSQSLGTSNEQFF
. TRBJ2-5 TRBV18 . TGTGCCAGCTCACCACCGGGCCAAGAGACCCAGTACTTC CASSPPGQETQYF
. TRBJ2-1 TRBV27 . TGTGCCAGCACAACCGGGTCCCTAGGCGAGCAGTTCTTC CASTTGSLGEQFF
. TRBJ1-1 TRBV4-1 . TGCGCCAGCAGCCAAGACTGGGGCACTGAAGCTTTCTTT CASSQDWGTEAFF
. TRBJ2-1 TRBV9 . TGTGCCAGCAGCCTCGGAGGGGCAGGGGGGAATGAGCAGTTCTTC CASSLGGAGGNEQFF
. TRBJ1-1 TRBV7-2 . TGTGCCAGCAGCTTAGCGGCCCAAAGAAACACTGAAGCTTTCTTT CASSLAAQRNTEAFF
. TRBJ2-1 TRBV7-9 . TGTGCCAGCGGTAAGGGGGATGTAGAGCAGTTCTTC CASGKGDVEQFF
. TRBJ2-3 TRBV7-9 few TGTGCCAGCAGCTCGGCGGCAGATACGCAGTATTTT CASSSAADTQYF
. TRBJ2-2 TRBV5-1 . TGCGCCAGCAGCTCGCCGACCAGGGGAACCGGGGAGCTGTTTTTT CASSSPTRGTGELFF
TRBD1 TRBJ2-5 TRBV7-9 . TGTGCCAGCAGCTTTAGACAGGGAATTGAGACCCAGTACTTC CASSFRQGIETQYF